Listed below are T cell receptor beta chains from one sample, sequenced in a study of T cells in Graves' hyperthyroidism and ophthalmopathy. Each CDR3 protein is one row after TCRdb ran MiXCR on the multiplex PCR reads. The table lists 470,000 or so distinct CDR3 sequences, around 20% of them singletons, with approximately 25% in the top ten. Sequenced: blood. The receptors here all came from a young man with Graves' hyperthyroidism. The CDR3 runs from the conserved cysteine through the conserved F or W. D genes are given only for firm matches. Clone size appears in some rows only: once, few, many, or a class for an expanded clone.

V	size	D	J	CDR3	DNA
TRBV30	many	TRBD1	TRBJ2-7	CASRTGTYEQYF	TGTGCCTCAAGGACAGGGACCTACGAGCAGTACTTC
TRBV19	-	-	TRBJ1-5	CASAPGPSNQPQHF	TGTGCCAGCGCTCCGGGACCGTCCAATCAGCCCCAGCATTTT
TRBV28	-	-	TRBJ1-5	CASRLQGLQPQHF	TGTGCCAGCAGACTACAGGGTCTCCAGCCCCAGCATTTT
TRBV29-1	many	-	TRBJ1-1	CSVEPGGSEAFF	TGCAGCGTTGAGCCGGGGGGGAGTGAAGCTTTCTTT
TRBV6-1	many	-	TRBJ2-6	CASSDNDGSGANVLTF	TGTGCCAGCAGTGACAACGATGGCTCTGGGGCCAACGTCCTGACTTTC
TRBV29-1	few	-	TRBJ2-7	CSVEGTDYSYEQYF	TGCAGCGTTGAAGGGACGGACTATTCCTACGAGCAGTACTTC
TRBV5-1	-	TRBD1	TRBJ2-7	CASSTIYDRARWEQYF	TGCGCCAGCAGCACCATATATGACAGGGCCCGGTGGGAGCAGTACTTC
TRBV11-1	-	TRBD1	TRBJ1-3	CASSGDRGLHSGNTIYF	TGTGCCAGCAGCGGCGACAGGGGCCTACACTCTGGAAACACCATATATTTT
TRBV28	-	TRBD1	TRBJ1-1	CASSLSSTGAPRDTEAFF	TGTGCCAGCAGTCTATCGTCGACAGGGGCCCCCCGGGACACTGAAGCTTTCTTT
TRBV28	-	TRBD1	TRBJ2-6	CAISRGPGANVLTF	TGTGCCATTAGCAGGGGGCCTGGGGCCAACGTCCTGACTTTC
TRBV28	many	-	TRBJ1-2	CASSFYPGTPKANYGYTF	TGTGCCAGCAGTTTCTATCCAGGCACACCCAAAGCTAACTATGGCTACACCTTC
TRBV7-8	many	TRBD1	TRBJ2-7	CASSLAGQTYEQYF	TGTGCCAGCAGCTTAGCGGGACAGACCTACGAGCAGTACTTC
TRBV28	-	-	TRBJ2-5	CASRGWPWETQYF	TGTGCCAGCAGAGGTTGGCCCTGGGAGACCCAGTACTTC
TRBV7-8	-	TRBD2	TRBJ2-4	CASSLAGGPAKNIQYF	TGTGCCAGCAGCTTAGCGGGAGGGCCAGCCAAAAACATTCAGTACTTC
TRBV6-2/TRBV6-3	-	-	TRBJ1-5	CASSYIPDNQPQHF	TGTGCCAGCAGTTACATACCGGACAATCAGCCCCAGCATTTT
TRBV2	-	-	TRBJ1-5	CASSRDNGQPQHF	TGTGCCAGCAGCCGGGACAACGGTCAGCCCCAGCATTTT
TRBV12-3/TRBV12-4	many	TRBD1	TRBJ2-2	CASSLATGENTGELFF	TGTGCCAGCAGTTTAGCTACAGGGGAGAACACCGGGGAGCTGTTTTTT
TRBV6-2/TRBV6-3	many	-	TRBJ1-5	CASSYVGPNQPQHF	TGTGCCAGCAGTTACGTGGGTCCCAATCAGCCCCAGCATTTT
TRBV6-1	few	-	TRBJ2-4	CASKMGLAKNIKYF	TGTGCCAGCAAGATGGGGCTTGCCAAAAACATTAAGTACTTC
TRBV12-3/TRBV12-4	-	-	TRBJ1-1	CASSLMGQWTFF	TGTGCCAGCAGTTTGATGGGGCAGTGGACTTTCTTT
TRBV20-1	many	-	TRBJ1-1	CSARVEGETNTEAFF	TGCAGTGCTAGAGTGGAGGGAGAGACGAACACTGAAGCTTTCTTT
TRBV29-1	-	TRBD2	TRBJ2-5	CSVARTSEETQYF	TGCAGCGTTGCCAGGACTAGCGAAGAGACCCAGTACTTC
TRBV19	many	TRBD1	TRBJ1-1	CASSARMTGGITEAFF	TGTGCCAGTAGTGCCAGGATGACAGGGGGCATCACTGAAGCTTTCTTT
TRBV5-1	many	-	TRBJ2-7	CASSISTEGTEQYF	TGCGCCAGCAGCATCTCGACAGAGGGTACGGAGCAGTACTTC
TRBV13	many	-	TRBJ1-2	CASSSQERLLNYGYTF	TGTGCCAGCAGCTCCCAGGAGCGGCTGCTCAACTATGGCTACACCTTC
TRBV12-3/TRBV12-4	-	-	TRBJ1-1	CATLNSGSIEAFF	TGTGCCACCCTAAACTCGGGCAGCATTGAAGCTTTCTTT
TRBV7-9	many	TRBD1	TRBJ2-7	CASSIGTGGDYEQYF	TGTGCCAGCAGCATAGGGACAGGGGGCGACTACGAGCAGTACTTC
TRBV4-1	-	-	TRBJ1-5	CAGSQLLMGANQPQHF	TGCGCCGGCAGCCAGCTTTTAATGGGGGCAAATCAGCCCCAGCATTTT
TRBV28	few	-	TRBJ2-2	CASTRRTNTGELFF	TGTGCCAGCACACGCCGGACAAACACCGGGGAGCTGTTTTTT
TRBV11-2	few	-	TRBJ2-7	CASSLDWQSAYEQYF	TGTGCCAGCAGCTTAGATTGGCAATCGGCCTACGAGCAGTACTTC
TRBV18	few	-	TRBJ1-2	CASSPLEQMFNYGYTF	TGTGCCAGCTCACCACTGGAACAAATGTTTAACTATGGCTACACCTTC
TRBV4-1	many	-	TRBJ2-7	CASSQDIGQGNYEQYF	TGCGCCAGCAGCCAAGATATTGGTCAGGGGAACTACGAGCAGTACTTC
TRBV19	many	-	TRBJ1-5	CASTPQGLGNQPQHF	TGTGCCAGTACCCCCCAGGGGCTAGGCAATCAGCCCCAGCATTTT
TRBV6-4	many	TRBD1	TRBJ2-4	CASSRTGERLAKNIQYF	TGTGCCAGCAGTAGGACAGGGGAGAGGTTAGCCAAAAACATTCAGTACTTC
TRBV5-1	-	-	TRBJ2-5	CASSLESPEETQYF	TGCGCCAGCAGCTTGGAATCGCCCGAAGAGACCCAGTACTTC
TRBV13	many	TRBD1	TRBJ2-5	CASSLTGTGEETQYF	TGTGCCAGCAGCCTAACCGGGACAGGGGAAGAGACCCAGTACTTC
TRBV6-1	many	TRBD1	TRBJ2-7	CASSKTGSSYEQYF	TGTGCCAGCAGTAAGACAGGGAGCTCCTACGAGCAGTACTTC
TRBV6-1	many	-	TRBJ1-2	CASSQTPPRRGYGYTF	TGTGCCAGCAGTCAAACCCCTCCCCGACGGGGCTATGGCTACACCTTC
TRBV6-2/TRBV6-3	many	-	TRBJ2-7	CASSYSWSREYF	TGTGCCAGCAGTTACTCGTGGTCGAGGGAGTACTTC
TRBV6-1	-	-	TRBJ2-7	CASSKGDNYEQYF	TGTGCCAGCAGTAAGGGGGACAACTACGAGCAGTACTTC
TRBV2	many	TRBD1	TRBJ2-7	CASRDFGQDVYF	TGTGCCAGCAGAGATTTTGGACAGGATGTTTACTTC